This TCR beta chain was identified during a study of robustness of blood B and T cell sequencing (dated by TCRdb to 2017 to 2018). General notes on the study: The goal of the study was to find out how much peripheral blood is required to reliably describe the TCRbeta and IgG repertoires of an individual. Each of the roughly 9 independently drawn blood samples had its TCRbeta and IgG repertoires measured. For technical replicates, two replicate TCRbeta cDNA libraries were prepared from one shared RNA pool that came from a single 10 ml draw. Study-wide findings and limitations: Overlap of rare TCRbeta clonotypes did not improve with pooling tubes, implying much larger blood volumes would be needed to capture them. Evidence of cross-contamination, likely from batch processing, showed up in one pair of TCRbeta libraries, so the UMI-sequence pairs shared by that pair of libraries were removed. EDTA tubes required immediate fractionation, limiting use in multi-site collections. Combining 3 or 4 tubes (roughly 29-45 ml blood) brought coverage of the top 10,000 TCRbeta clonotypes close to saturation. Every single 10 ml sample contained the 1,000 most abundant TCRbeta clonotypes from the pooled draws. When technical replicate libraries were compared, roughly 95% of the top 10,000 TCRbeta clonotypes in one library also turned up in the other. A full plateau was not reached by TCRbeta rarefaction curves, suggesting under-sequencing or many low-abundance clonotypes.

The library was prepared using PCR. TCRdb names Illumina MiSeq as the instrument used. cDNA was synthesized with SMARTScribe reverse transcriptase and a 5' template-switch oligo that added a universal priming site. The template-switch oligo carried a 12-nucleotide random unique molecular identifier (UMI) that tagged each cDNA molecule. During reverse transcription, TCRbeta transcripts were targeted using chain-specific reverse primers. Uracil DNA glycosylase treatment was used to remove residual template-switch adapters, and a Qiagen MinElute kit was used to purify the cDNA. For the first PCR, KAPA HiFi HotStart ReadyMix was used for approximately 25 cycles, with amplification split across four 50 ul reactions containing step-out primers. Products of the first-round PCR were gel-purified before additional amplification. Illumina Nextera adapters were attached in a second PCR of eight to nine cycles, and the libraries were then purified and pooled. A 50-nucleotide 5' read captured the UMI barcode for each TCRbeta molecule. As for the authors' bioinformatics: The MIGEC toolkit was used to group reads by UMI into consensus reads. Forward and reverse consensus reads were merged with PEAR to produce final reads. A custom decontamination script removed identical UMI-sequence pairs shared across libraries, treating them as cross-sample contamination. MIGMAP, a wrapper around IgBLAST, was used to carry out V(D)J assignment and CDR3 extraction. A TCR clonotype was defined as sharing the same V gene, J gene and CDR3 amino acid sequence, and CDR1 and CDR2 were not sequenced. The raw public reads went through TCRdb reprocessing: fastp at Q25, MiXCR clone calling, in-frame beta chains kept. Each CDR3 protein appears once, grouped with its most common genes and DNA. What appears here as the V and J calls and clone size reflects TCRdb's work, not the paper's. The sample table contains over 750 distinct CDR3 sequences; only one count was recorded for about 79% of them. The top ten hold roughly two fifths of the sample.

Relative to germline, V is 2 bases shorter and J is 5 bases shorter, with 5 bases between their ends. From its cysteine to its phenylalanine, the CDR3 spans 12 amino acids. Of all the DNA, just the CDR3 is kept, 36 bases in frame from base 1. From a lookup of the germline V gene (reference sequence), CDR1 and CDR2 are SEHNR and FQNEAQ. This clonotype was detected only a few times. The clone's antigen remains unknown. Base qualities are not provided; no much larger clone lies one nucleotide away. TCRbeta repertoires were measured from mRNA instead of genomic DNA, an approach that captures expressed receptors. Leukocytes from the buffy coat were collected into Trizol, and RNA was extracted using the Direct-zol RNA MiniPrep Plus kit with no cell sorting. To separate plasma, buffy coat and red blood cells, EDTA blood tubes were immediately centrifuged at 4 degrees C.

This chain joins TRBV7-9 to TRBJ2-3, with the D segment identity uncertain. The TCR comes from a human donor in good health. Sequencing was done on a sample of peripheral blood. The DNA reads as follows: TGTGCCAGCAGCTTAATGGGAGATACGCAGTATTTT. It codes for CASSLMGDTQYF.